The clone carrying this T cell receptor beta chain was found a few times. The antigen remains undetermined. This sample stems from a study of T cells in Graves' hyperthyroidism and ophthalmopathy. As for the study in general: Peripheral blood sampling occurred at initial diagnosis, before any treatment.

This CDR3 region has 15 residues. V trimming: 5 bases; J trimming: 2 bases; junction bases outside the gene matches: 9. Study observations and caveats: Blood also contained most expanded thyroid clonotypes above 0.001.

RNA transcripts yielded amplified TCR beta CDR3 regions. First-round RT-PCR with HTBI primers amplified the TCR CDR3 region. Using its own MiXCR run on the multiplex PCR reads, TCRdb lists one record per CDR3 protein. This table holds 500,000 to 550,000 distinct CDR3 sequences, less than 25% found once. The origin of this receptor is a young man with Graves' hyperthyroidism. The chain has TRBV12-3 or TRBV12-4 and TRBJ2-7; 7 bases match TRBD1. The sample taken for sequencing was blood. CDR3 bases: TGTGCCAGCAGTCGACAGGGAGCCGGGACCTACGAGCAGTACTTC. It translates to CASSRQGAGTYEQYF.